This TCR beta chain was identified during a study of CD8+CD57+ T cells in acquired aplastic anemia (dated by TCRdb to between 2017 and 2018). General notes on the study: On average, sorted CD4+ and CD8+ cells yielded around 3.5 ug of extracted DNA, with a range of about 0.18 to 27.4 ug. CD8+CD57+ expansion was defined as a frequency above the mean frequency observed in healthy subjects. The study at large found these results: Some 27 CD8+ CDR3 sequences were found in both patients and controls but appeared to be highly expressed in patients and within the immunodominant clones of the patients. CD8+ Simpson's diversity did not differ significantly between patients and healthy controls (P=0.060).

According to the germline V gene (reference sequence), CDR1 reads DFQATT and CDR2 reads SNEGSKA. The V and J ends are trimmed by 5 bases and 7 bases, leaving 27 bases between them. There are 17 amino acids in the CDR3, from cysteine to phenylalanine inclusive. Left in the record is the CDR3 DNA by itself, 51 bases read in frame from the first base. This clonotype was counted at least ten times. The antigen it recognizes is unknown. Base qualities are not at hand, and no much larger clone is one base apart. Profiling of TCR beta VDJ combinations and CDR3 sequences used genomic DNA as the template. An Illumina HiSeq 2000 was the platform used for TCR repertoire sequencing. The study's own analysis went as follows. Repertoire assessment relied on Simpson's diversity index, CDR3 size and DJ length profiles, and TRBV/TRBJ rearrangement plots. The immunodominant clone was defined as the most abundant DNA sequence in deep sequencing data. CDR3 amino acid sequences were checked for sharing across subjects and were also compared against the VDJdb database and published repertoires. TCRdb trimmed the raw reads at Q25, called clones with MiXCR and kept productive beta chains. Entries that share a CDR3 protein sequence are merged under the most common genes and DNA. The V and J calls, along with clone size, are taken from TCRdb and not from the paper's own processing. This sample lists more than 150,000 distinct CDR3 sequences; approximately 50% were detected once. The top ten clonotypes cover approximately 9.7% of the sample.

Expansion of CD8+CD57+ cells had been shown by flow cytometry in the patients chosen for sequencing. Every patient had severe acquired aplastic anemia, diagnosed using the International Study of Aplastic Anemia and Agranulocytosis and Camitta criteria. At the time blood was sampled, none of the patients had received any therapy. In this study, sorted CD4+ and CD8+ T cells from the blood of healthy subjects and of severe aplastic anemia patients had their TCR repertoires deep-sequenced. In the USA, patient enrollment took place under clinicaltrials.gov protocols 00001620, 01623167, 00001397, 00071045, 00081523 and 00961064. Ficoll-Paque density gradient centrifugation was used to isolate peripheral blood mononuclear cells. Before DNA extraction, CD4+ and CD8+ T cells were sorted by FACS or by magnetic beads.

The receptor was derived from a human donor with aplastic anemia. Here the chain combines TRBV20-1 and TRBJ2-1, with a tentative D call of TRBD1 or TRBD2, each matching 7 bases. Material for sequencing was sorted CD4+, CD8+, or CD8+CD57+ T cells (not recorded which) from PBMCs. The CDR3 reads CSAPGQGGEAAWNEQFF. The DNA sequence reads TGCAGTGCTCCCGGGCAGGGGGGGGAGGCCGCTTGGAATGAGCAGTTCTTC.